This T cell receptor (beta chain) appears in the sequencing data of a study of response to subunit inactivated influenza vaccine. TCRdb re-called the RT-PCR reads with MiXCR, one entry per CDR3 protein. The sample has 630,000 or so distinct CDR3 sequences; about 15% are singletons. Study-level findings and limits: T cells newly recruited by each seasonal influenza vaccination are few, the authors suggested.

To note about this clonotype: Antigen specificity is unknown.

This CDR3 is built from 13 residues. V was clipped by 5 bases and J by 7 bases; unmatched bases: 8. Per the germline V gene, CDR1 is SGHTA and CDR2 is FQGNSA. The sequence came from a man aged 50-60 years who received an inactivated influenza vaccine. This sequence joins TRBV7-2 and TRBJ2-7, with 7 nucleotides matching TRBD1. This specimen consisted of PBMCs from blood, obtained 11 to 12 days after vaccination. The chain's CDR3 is CASSLRQGREQYF. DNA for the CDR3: TGTGCCAGCAGCCTCAGACAGGGTCGGGAGCAGTACTTC.